This T cell receptor beta chain was recovered during a study of cytomegalovirus exposure and HLA in healthy donors. Germline V gene lookup returns CDR1 SGHDT and CDR2 YYEEEE. This CDR3 has 13 amino acids. V lost 0 bases and J lost 4, with 7 bases in between. This clone has more than one count but fewer than ten. Vbeta (60) and Jbeta (13) primers were used in the PCR. Repertoires were generated with immunoSEQ multiplex PCR, while TCRdb's copy carries only in-frame clones and drops some. The repertoire consists of around 170,000 clones, with over 70% occurring once and the leading ten covering approximately 3.8%.

The chain couples TRBV5-6 to TRBJ1-2; perhaps TRBD1 as D (6 bases). The sequence was collected from a man aged 50 or older in good health and CMV-seronegative. Sequencing input: PBMCs. The CDR3 here is CASSLDRAYGYTF. The CDR3 region has the DNA TGTGCCAGCAGCTTGGACAGGGCCTATGGCTACACCTTC.